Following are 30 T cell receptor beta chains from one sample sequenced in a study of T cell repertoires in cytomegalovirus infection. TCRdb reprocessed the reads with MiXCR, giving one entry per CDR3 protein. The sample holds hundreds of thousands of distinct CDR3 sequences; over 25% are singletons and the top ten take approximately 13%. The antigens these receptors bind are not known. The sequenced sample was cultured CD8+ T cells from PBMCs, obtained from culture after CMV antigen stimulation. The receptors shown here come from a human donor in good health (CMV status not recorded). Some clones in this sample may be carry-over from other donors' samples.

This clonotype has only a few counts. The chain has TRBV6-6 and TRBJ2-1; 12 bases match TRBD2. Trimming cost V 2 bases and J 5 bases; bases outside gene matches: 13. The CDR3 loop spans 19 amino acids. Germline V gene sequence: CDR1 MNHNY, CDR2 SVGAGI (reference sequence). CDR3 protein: CASSYPASGGAVSHNEQFF. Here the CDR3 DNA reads TGTGCCAGCAGTTACCCTGCTAGCGGGGGGGCCGTGTCCCACAATGAGCAGTTCTTC.

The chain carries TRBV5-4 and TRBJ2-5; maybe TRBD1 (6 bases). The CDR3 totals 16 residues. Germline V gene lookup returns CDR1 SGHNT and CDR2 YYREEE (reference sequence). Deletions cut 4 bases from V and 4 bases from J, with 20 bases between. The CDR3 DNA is TGTGCCAGCAGCCCTCCCGACAGGCTCCCGGGAGAGACCCAGTACTTC. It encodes CASSPPDRLPGETQYF. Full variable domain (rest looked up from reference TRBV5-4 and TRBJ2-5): ETGVTQSPTHLIKTRGQQVTLRCSSQSGHNTVSWYQQALGQGPQFIFQYYREEENGRGNFPPRFSGLQFPNYSSELNVNALELDDSALYLCASSPPDRLPGETQYFGPGTRLLVL.

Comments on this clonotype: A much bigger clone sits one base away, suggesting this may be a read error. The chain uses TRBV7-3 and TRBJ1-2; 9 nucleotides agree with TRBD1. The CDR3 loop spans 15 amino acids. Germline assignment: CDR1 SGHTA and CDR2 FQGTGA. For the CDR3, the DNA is TGTGTCAGCAGCCCCGGGTCACAGGGGGCTGGGGGCTACACCTTC. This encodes CVSSPGSQGAGGYTF.

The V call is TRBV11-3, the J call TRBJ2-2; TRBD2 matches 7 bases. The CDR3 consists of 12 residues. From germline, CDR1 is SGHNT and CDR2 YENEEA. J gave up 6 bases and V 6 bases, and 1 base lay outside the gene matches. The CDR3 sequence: CASRGLAGELFF. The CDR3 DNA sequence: TGTGCCAGCAGAGGACTAGCCGGGGAGCTGTTTTTT.

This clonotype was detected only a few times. The DNA of the CDR3 is TGTGCCAGCAGCGCGAGTAGCGGGGGCCGGCTCCTCCGCTCGTATTTT. This encodes CASSASSGGRLLRSYF. This chain uses TRBV5-6 with TRBJ2-3; the match to TRBD2 covers 9 bases. V lost 4 bases and J lost 14; bases outside the gene matches: 20. The CDR3 length is 16 residues. The germline CDR1 and CDR2 sequences are SGHDT and YYEEEE.

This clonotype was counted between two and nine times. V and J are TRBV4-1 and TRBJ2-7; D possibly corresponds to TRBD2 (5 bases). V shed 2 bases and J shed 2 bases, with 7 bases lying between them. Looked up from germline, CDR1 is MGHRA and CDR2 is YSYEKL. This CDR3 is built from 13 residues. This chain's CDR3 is CASSQPGTYEQYF. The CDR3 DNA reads TGCGCCAGCAGCCAACCGGGGACCTACGAGCAGTACTTC.

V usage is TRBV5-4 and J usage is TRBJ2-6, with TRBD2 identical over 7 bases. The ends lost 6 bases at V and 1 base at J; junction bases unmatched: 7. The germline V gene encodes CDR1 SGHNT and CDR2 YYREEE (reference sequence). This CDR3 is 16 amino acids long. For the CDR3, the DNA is TGTGCCAGCACCCTGGGAGGGCAGTCTGGGGCCAACGTCCTGACTTTC. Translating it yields CASTLGGQSGANVLTF. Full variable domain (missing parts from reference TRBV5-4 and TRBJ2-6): ETGVTQSPTHLIKTRGQQVTLRCSSQSGHNTVSWYQQALGQGPQFIFQYYREEENGRGNFPPRFSGLQFPNYSSELNVNALELDDSALYLCASTLGGQSGANVLTFGAGSRLTVL.

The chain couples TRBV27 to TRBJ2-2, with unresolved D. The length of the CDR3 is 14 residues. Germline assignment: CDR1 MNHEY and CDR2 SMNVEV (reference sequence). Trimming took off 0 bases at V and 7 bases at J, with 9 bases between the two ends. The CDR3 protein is CASSLSFGVGELFF. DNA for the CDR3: TGTGCCAGCAGTTTATCTTTCGGTGTCGGGGAGCTGTTTTTT.

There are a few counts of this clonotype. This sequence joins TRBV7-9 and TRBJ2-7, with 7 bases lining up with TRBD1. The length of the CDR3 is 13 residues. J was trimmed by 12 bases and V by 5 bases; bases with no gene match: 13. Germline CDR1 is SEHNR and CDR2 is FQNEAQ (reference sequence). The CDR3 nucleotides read TGTGCCAGCAGCCCCCCCGGGACAGTGGATTTGTACTTC. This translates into CASSPPGTVDLYF.

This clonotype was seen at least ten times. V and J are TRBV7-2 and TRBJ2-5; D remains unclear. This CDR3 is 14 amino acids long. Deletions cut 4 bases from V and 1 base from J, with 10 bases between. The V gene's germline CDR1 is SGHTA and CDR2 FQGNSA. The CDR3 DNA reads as TGTGCCAGCAGCTCATCTATATTCCAAGAGACCCAGTACTTC. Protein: CASSSSIFQETQYF.

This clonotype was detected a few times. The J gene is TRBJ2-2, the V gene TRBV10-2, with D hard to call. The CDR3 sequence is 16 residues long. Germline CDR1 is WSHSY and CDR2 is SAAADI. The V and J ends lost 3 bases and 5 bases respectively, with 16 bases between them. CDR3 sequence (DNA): TGCGCCAGCAGTGACGATGAAGAATTCCGAACCGGGGAGCTGTTTTTT. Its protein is CASSDDEEFRTGELFF.

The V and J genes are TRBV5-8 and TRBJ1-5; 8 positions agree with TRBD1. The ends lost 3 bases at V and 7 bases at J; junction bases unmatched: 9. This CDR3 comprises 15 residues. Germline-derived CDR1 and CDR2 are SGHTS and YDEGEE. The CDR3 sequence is CASSSRTGTGQPQHF. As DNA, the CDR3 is TGTGCCAGCAGCTCGAGGACAGGGACGGGGCAGCCCCAGCATTTT.

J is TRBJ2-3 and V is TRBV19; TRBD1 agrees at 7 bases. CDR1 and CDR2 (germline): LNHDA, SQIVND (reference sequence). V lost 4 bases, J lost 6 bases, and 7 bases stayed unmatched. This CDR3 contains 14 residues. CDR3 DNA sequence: TGTGCCAGTAGTAACGCAGGGGGTTTGGATACGCAGTATTTT. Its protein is CASSNAGGLDTQYF.

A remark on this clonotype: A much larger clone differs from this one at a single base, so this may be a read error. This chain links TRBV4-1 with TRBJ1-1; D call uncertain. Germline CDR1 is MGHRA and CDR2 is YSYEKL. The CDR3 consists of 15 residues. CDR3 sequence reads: CASNQDFKGNTEAFF. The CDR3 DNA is TGCGCCAGCAACCAAGATTTTAAGGGGAACACTGAAGCTTTCTTT.

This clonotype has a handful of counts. The CDR3 sequence: CASSLRRGGVAETQYF. CDR3 DNA: TGTGCCAGCAGCCTGCGGCGGGGGGGCGTGGCAGAGACCCAGTACTTC. The chain employs TRBV4-2 and TRBJ2-5; 9 bases map to TRBD2. Germline CDR1 LGHNA, CDR2 YNFKEQ. The CDR3 runs 16 residues. Unmatched junction bases numbered 10, after V lost 4 bases and J lost 4 bases.

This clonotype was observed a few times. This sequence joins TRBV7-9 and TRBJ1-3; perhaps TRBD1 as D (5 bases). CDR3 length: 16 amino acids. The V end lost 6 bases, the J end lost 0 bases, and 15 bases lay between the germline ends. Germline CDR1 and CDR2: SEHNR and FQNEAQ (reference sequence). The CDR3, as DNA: TGTGCCAGCAGTCGGAAAGACAGCGCCTCTGGAAACACCATATATTTT. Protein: CASSRKDSASGNTIYF. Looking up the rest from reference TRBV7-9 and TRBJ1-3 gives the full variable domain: DTGVSQNPRHKITKRGQNVTFRCDPISEHNRLYWYRQTLGQGPEFLTYFQNEAQLEKSRLLSDRFSAERPKGSFSTLEIQRTEQGDSAMYLCASSRKDSASGNTIYFGEGSWLTVV.

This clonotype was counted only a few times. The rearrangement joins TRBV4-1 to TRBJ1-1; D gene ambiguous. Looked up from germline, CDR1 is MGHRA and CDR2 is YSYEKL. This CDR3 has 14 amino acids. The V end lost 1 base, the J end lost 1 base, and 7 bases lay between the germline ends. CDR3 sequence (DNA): TGCGCCAGCAGCCAAGCCCAGGAGAACACTGAAGCTTTCTTT. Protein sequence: CASSQAQENTEAFF.

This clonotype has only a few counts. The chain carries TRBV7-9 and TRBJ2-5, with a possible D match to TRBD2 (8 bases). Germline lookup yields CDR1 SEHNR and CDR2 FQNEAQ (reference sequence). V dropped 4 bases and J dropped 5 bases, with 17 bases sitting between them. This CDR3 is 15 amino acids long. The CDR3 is CASSSPGGGQETQYF. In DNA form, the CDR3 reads TGTGCCAGCAGCTCCCCGGGGGGGGGACAGGAGACCCAGTACTTC.

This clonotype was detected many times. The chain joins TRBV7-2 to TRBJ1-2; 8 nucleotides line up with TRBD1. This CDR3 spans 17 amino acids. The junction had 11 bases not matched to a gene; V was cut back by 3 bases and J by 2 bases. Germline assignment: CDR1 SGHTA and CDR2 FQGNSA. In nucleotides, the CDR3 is TGTGCCAGCAGCTTTAAGCCCTTTGGGACAGGAAACTATGGCTACACCTTC. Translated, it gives CASSFKPFGTGNYGYTF.

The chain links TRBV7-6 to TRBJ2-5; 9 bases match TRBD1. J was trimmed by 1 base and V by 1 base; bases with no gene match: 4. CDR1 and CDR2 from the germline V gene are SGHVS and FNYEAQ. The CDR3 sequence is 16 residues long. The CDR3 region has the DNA TGTGCCAGCAGCTTAGGGACAGGGGAGGTCCAAGAGACCCAGTACTTC. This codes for CASSLGTGEVQETQYF.

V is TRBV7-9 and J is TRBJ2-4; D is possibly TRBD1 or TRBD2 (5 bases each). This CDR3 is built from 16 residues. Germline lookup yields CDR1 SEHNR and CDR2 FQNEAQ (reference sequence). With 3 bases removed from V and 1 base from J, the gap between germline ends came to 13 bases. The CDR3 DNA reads TGTGCCAGCAGCTTTGGGGGTGGTCTCGCCAAAAACATTCAGTACTTC. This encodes CASSFGGGLAKNIQYF.

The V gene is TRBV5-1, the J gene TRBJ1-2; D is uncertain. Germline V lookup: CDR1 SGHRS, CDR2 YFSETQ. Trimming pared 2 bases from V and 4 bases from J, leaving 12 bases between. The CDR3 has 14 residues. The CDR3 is CASSFDLSLYGYTF. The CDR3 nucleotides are TGCGCCAGCAGCTTCGACCTCTCCCTCTATGGCTACACCTTC.

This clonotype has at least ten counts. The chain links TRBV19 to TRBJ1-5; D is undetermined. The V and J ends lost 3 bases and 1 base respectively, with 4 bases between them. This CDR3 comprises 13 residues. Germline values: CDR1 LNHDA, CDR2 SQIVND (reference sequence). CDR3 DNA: TGTGCCAGTAGTATCCAGAGCAATCAGCCCCAGCATTTT. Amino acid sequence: CASSIQSNQPQHF.

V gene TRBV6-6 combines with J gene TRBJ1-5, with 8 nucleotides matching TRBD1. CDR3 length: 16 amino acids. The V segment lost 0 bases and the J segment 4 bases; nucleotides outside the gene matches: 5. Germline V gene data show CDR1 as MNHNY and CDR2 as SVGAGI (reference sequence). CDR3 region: CASSYSADRVNQPQHF. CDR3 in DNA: TGTGCCAGCAGTTACTCGGCGGACAGGGTGAATCAGCCCCAGCATTTT.

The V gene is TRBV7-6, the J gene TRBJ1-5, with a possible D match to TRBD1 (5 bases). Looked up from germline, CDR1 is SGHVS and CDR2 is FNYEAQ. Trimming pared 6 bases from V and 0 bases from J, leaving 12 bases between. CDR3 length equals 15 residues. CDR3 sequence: CASSSTRDSNQPQHF. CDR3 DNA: TGTGCCAGCAGTTCGACCAGGGATAGCAATCAGCCCCAGCATTTT.

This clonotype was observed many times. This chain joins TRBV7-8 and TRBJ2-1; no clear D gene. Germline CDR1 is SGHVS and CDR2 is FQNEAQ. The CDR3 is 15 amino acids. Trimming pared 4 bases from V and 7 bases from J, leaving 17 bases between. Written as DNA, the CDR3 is TGTGCCAGCAGCTCAGGCCGCGCTGTTACAAATGAGCAGTTCTTC. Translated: CASSSGRAVTNEQFF.

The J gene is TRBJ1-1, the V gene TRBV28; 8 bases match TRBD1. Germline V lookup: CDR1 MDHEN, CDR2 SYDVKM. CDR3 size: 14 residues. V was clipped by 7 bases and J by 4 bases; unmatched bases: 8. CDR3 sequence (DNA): TGTGCCAGCACCTTGACAGGGGTATCCACTGAAGCTTTCTTT. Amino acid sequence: CASTLTGVSTEAFF.

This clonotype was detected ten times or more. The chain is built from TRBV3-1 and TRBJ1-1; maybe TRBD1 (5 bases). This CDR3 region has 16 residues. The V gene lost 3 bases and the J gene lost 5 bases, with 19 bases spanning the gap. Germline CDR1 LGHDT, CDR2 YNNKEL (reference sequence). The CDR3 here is CASSQAAGGGRTEAFF. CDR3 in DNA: TGTGCCAGCAGCCAGGCCGCCGGGGGGGGAAGGACTGAAGCTTTCTTT.

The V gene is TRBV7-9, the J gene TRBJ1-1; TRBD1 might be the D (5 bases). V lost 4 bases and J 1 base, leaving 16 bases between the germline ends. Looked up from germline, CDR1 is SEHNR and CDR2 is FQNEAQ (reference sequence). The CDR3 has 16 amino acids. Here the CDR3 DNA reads TGTGCCAGCAGCTCCTCCATTGACAGATCGAACACTGAAGCTTTCTTT. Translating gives CASSSSIDRSNTEAFF.

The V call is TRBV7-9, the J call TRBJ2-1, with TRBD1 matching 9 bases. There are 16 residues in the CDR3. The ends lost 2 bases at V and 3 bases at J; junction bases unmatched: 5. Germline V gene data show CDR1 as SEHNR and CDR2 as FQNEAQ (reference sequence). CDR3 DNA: TGTGCCAGCAGCTTAACAGGGGGCGTGGGCTACAATGAGCAGTTCTTC. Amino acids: CASSLTGGVGYNEQFF.